This record looks at one T cell receptor (beta chain) sequence and its context. Its specificity is not known. This CDR3 has 15 amino acids. V was pared by 4 bases and J by 6 bases, with 18 bases between. CDR1 and CDR2 from the germline V gene are MDHEN and SYDVKM. This sample is drawn from a study of T-cell reconstitution after alpha-beta-depleted transplantation in children. Study conclusions and caveats: Counts and diversity of T cells one year after transplant came mostly from newly produced T cells. Reportedly, alpha-beta T cells present about two months post-transplant originated from several hundred expanded clones of graft origin.

Unique molecular identifiers were incorporated during preparation of the TCRbeta library. TCRdb called the PCR reads again in MiXCR, with one record for every CDR3 protein. The table lists 250,000 to 300,000 distinct CDR3 sequences, nearly 8% of them singletons, with about 9.3% in the top ten. The chain links TRBV28 to TRBJ1-2, with TRBD1 as a possible D gene (5 bases). The input for sequencing was peripheral blood, taken 360 days after TCRalphabeta/CD19-depleted stem cell transplant. The TCR sequence derives from a female patient between 2 and 15 years old who had a stem cell transplant for Fanconi anemia, so the T cells may come from the graft donor. The CDR3 is CASSSAAGKTDGYTF. In DNA, the CDR3 is TGTGCCAGCAGTTCCGCCGCAGGGAAAACGGATGGCTACACCTTC.